These 24 T cell receptor beta chains came from one sample sequenced in a study of T cell responses to AZD1222 COVID-19 vaccine. The protocol was immunoSEQ multiplex PCR, while the TCRdb copy is restricted to in-frame clones and leaves out a portion. The sample has approximately 130,000 clones, 89% seen once. The source was peripheral blood, collected 28 days after the second AZD1222 dose. The receptors were gathered from an adult who received the AZD1222 COVID-19 vaccine.

The rearrangement joins TRBV19 to TRBJ1-1; D is perhaps TRBD1 (6 bases). The CDR3 extends over 13 amino acids. From germline, CDR1 is LNHDA and CDR2 SQIVND (reference sequence). Trimming cost V 4 bases and J 4 bases, with 10 bases left between them. CDR3 nucleotides: TGTGCCAGTAGTACCGGGGGCGGCACTGAAGCTTTCTTT. Protein: CASSTGGGTEAFF.

The chain uses TRBV12-3 or TRBV12-4 and TRBJ2-7, with no clear D. The CDR3 is 12 residues long. Trimming cost V 3 bases and J 5 bases, with 8 bases left between them. The CDR3 region is CASSLGLHEQYF. The CDR3 DNA is TGTGCCAGCAGTTTGGGCCTCCACGAGCAGTACTTC.

The chain uses TRBV7-8 and TRBJ2-2; possible D gene TRBD2, 5 bases. The CDR3 sequence is 18 residues long. V was trimmed by 2 bases and J by 2 bases, leaving 18 bases between them. Germline values: CDR1 SGHVS, CDR2 FQNEAQ. In DNA, the CDR3 is TGTGCCAGCAGCTTAACCGCCAACGCGAGGGTTAACACCGGGGAGCTGTTTTTT. The encoded protein is CASSLTANARVNTGELFF.

Points on this clone: A read error may account for a junction end that differs from germline. The chain couples TRBV10-1 to TRBJ2-7, with TRBD1 identical over 10 bases. The CDR3 consists of 10 residues. CDR1 and CDR2 (germline): WNHNN, SYGVQD (reference sequence). This chain's CDR3 is CASRDRGTVF. The DNA for the CDR3 is TGCGCCAGCAGGGACAGGGGGACTGTCTTC.

The chain joins TRBV11-2 to TRBJ1-5; unclear D gene. Per the germline V gene, CDR1 is SGHAT and CDR2 is FQNNGV. Trimming pared 5 bases from V and 6 bases from J, leaving 14 bases between. The CDR3 totals 14 residues. CDR3 protein: CASSLPGSGQPQHF. Here the CDR3 DNA reads TGTGCCAGCAGCCTCCCAGGCTCGGGTCAGCCCCAGCATTTT.

This sequence joins TRBV5-1 and TRBJ2-1; TRBD2 matches 7 bases. This CDR3 is 15 amino acids long. Germline trimming cut 4 bases from V and 8 bases from J; bases unmatched to any gene: 12. Germline V gene lookup returns CDR1 SGHRS and CDR2 YFSETQ. CDR3: CASSRREGIRHEQFF. Here the CDR3 DNA reads TGCGCCAGCAGCCGCAGGGAGGGGATCCGCCATGAGCAGTTCTTC.

The J gene is TRBJ1-2, the V gene TRBV9; perhaps TRBD1 as D (6 bases). CDR1 SGDLS and CDR2 YYNGEE come from the germline V gene. The CDR3 has 14 amino acids. With 6 bases removed from V and 8 bases from J, the gap between germline ends came to 20 bases. CDR3 loop: CASTFGGGAGGYTF. In DNA form, the CDR3 reads TGTGCCAGCACCTTTGGGGGGGGCGCGGGAGGCTACACCTTC.

The rearrangement joins TRBV7-2 to TRBJ1-2; TRBD1 agrees at 9 bases. Losses at the gene ends were 6 bases for V and 5 bases for J; bases not matched to a gene: 4. Germline CDR1 is SGHTA and CDR2 is FQGNSA. The CDR3 has 13 amino acids. The CDR3 DNA sequence: TGTGCCAGCAGTTGGGGGACAGGGTATGGCTACACCTTC. Encoded protein: CASSWGTGYGYTF. Drawing the rest from reference TRBV7-2 and TRBJ1-2, the complete variable domain is GAGVSQSPSNKVTEKGKDVELRCDPISGHTALYWYRQSLGQGLEFLIYFQGNSAPDKSGLPSDRFSAERTGGSVSTLTIQRTQQEDSAVYLCASSWGTGYGYTFGSGTRLTVV.

The V call is TRBV9, the J call TRBJ2-7, with a weak D call TRBD1 (5 bases). This CDR3 is built from 16 residues. CDR1 and CDR2 (germline): SGDLS, YYNGEE. The V end lost 4 bases, the J end lost 1 base, and 18 bases lay between the germline ends. The CDR3 bases are TGTGCCAGCAGCTCGCAGGGCGGCCGCTCTTCCTACGAGCAGTACTTC. Amino acid sequence: CASSSQGGRSSYEQYF.

This clone was recorded at least ten times. The gene calls are TRBV2 and TRBJ1-4; 8 bases align to TRBD1. Germline CDR1 is SNHLY and CDR2 is FYNNEI. Trimming removed 6 bases from V and 4 bases from J; junction bases left unmatched: 7. There are 15 residues in the CDR3. CDR3 nucleotides: TGTGCCAGCAGGACGACAGGGGTGATTAATGAAAAACTGTTTTTT. Protein sequence: CASRTTGVINEKLFF.

This clone has more than one count but fewer than ten. The chain joins TRBV12-3 or TRBV12-4 to TRBJ1-6; D gene ambiguous. The CDR3 has 13 residues. The V and J ends lost 2 bases and 8 bases respectively, with 7 bases between them. CDR3 amino acids: CASSLWRYSPLHF. As DNA, the CDR3 is TGTGCCAGCAGTTTATGGAGGTATTCACCCCTCCACTTT.

CDR3 coding DNA: TGTGCCAGCAGCCGTCACAGGGATTTAGGAAACACCATATATTTT. Protein: CASSRHRDLGNTIYF. The gene calls are TRBV7-2 and TRBJ1-3, with D tentatively TRBD1 (6 bases). Trimming pared 5 bases from V and 4 bases from J, leaving 15 bases between. This CDR3 has 15 amino acids. Germline loops: CDR1 SGHTA, CDR2 FQGNSA.

The V gene is TRBV19, the J gene TRBJ2-5, with D uncertain. The CDR3 has 13 residues. Trimming took 5 bases from V and 7 from J, leaving 14 bases between them. Germline CDR1 reads LNHDA; CDR2 reads SQIVND (reference sequence). The CDR3 DNA reads as TGTGCCAGTAGTCCCCCGGGTTTGGGGACCCAGTACTTC. Translation: CASSPPGLGTQYF.

V gene TRBV5-1 combines with J gene TRBJ2-7; D possibly corresponds to TRBD1 (7 bases). There are 12 residues in the CDR3. The V end lost 4 bases, the J end lost 12 bases, and 17 bases lay between the germline ends. Germline-derived CDR1 and CDR2 are SGHRS and YFSETQ. CDR3 nucleotides: TGCGCCAGCAGCACATCCAGGGGGGACCTGTACTTC. Its protein is CASSTSRGDLYF.

J is TRBJ2-3 and V is TRBV4-2; TRBD2 is a possible D gene (7 bases). In germline, CDR1 is LGHNA, CDR2 YNFKEQ. The CDR3 extends over 14 amino acids. V gave up 4 bases and J gave up 2 bases, with 10 bases separating them. The CDR3 sequence: CASSRGGSTDTQYF. CDR3 sequence (DNA): TGTGCCAGCAGCCGCGGGGGCTCCACAGATACGCAGTATTTT.

This clone was seen just once. The chain couples TRBV4-1 to TRBJ1-6; D is perhaps TRBD1 (6 bases). CDR1 and CDR2 from the germline V gene are MGHRA and YSYEKL. Trimming stripped 0 bases from V and 6 bases from J, with 12 bases between. The CDR3 is made up of 16 amino acids. The CDR3 sequence: CASSQETGPPNSPLHF. In nucleotides, the CDR3 is TGCGCCAGCAGCCAAGAGACAGGCCCGCCTAATTCACCCCTCCACTTT.

V and J are TRBV28 and TRBJ2-7; 7 nucleotides match TRBD2. There are 16 residues in the CDR3. The ends lost 4 bases at V and 1 base at J; junction bases unmatched: 10. Germline CDR1 MDHEN, CDR2 SYDVKM. CDR3 region: CASSSPGREGSYEQYF. The CDR3 nucleotides are TGTGCCAGCAGTTCCCCGGGTAGGGAGGGGTCCTACGAGCAGTACTTC. Drawing the rest from reference TRBV28 and TRBJ2-7, the complete variable domain is DVKVTQSSRYLVKRTGEKVFLECVQDMDHENMFWYRQDPGLGLRLIYFSYDVKMKEKGDIPEGYSVSREKKERFSLILESASTNQTSMYLCASSSPGREGSYEQYFGPGTRLTVT.

The chain has TRBV5-1 and TRBJ2-6, with D maybe TRBD2 (6 bases). Germline CDR1 SGHRS, CDR2 YFSETQ. This CDR3 comprises 16 residues. The ends were cut back, 2 bases at V and 1 base at J, with 10 bases in the middle. The CDR3 nucleotides read TGCGCCAGCAGCTTATTGGCGGGATCTGGGGCCAACGTCCTGACTTTC. Protein sequence: CASSLLAGSGANVLTF.

The chain links TRBV6-5 to TRBJ2-4; 10 positions agree with TRBD1. The CDR3 spans 15 residues. The germline gives CDR1 MNHEY, CDR2 SVGAGI. Unmatched junction bases numbered 9, after V lost 5 bases and J lost 8 bases. This CDR3 reads CASSSPTGTGDIQYF. DNA of the CDR3: TGTGCCAGCAGTAGCCCTACCGGGACAGGGGACATTCAGTACTTC.

To note about this clone: Other DNA sequences in the sample encode the same CDR3. The chain combines TRBV10-3 with TRBJ2-1; a possible D gene is TRBD1 (5 bases). Germline CDR1 ENHRY, CDR2 SYGVKD. The CDR3 sequence is 15 residues long. Trimming pared 0 bases from V and 4 bases from J, leaving 10 bases between. Here the CDR3 DNA reads TGTGCCATCAGTGAGTCCGGGCAGGGATACAATGAGCAGTTCTTC. It yields the protein CAISESGQGYNEQFF.

V gene TRBV7-9 combines with J gene TRBJ1-4; TRBD1 is a possible D gene (6 bases). The CDR3 sequence is 13 residues long. CDR1 is SEHNR and CDR2 is FQNEAQ in the germline V gene (reference sequence). Deletions cut 2 bases from V and 8 bases from J, with 9 bases between. CDR3 sequence (DNA): TGTGCCAGCAGCTTAAGGGGGGAAGAAAAACTGTTTTTT. Amino acid sequence: CASSLRGEEKLFF. Filled out from reference TRBV7-9 and TRBJ1-4, the complete variable domain reads DTGVSQNPRHKITKRGQNVTFRCDPISEHNRLYWYRQTLGQGPEFLTYFQNEAQLEKSRLLSDRFSAERPKGSFSTLEIQRTEQGDSAMYLCASSLRGEEKLFFGSGTQLSVL.

The chain combines TRBV7-2 with TRBJ1-3, with 7 bases lining up with TRBD1. Per germline, CDR1 SGHTA and CDR2 FQGNSA. V lost 6 bases, J lost 5 bases, and 16 bases stayed unmatched. CDR3 length: 17 residues. CDR3: CASSRPGSAGGRNTIYF. The CDR3 DNA is TGTGCCAGCAGTCGCCCCGGCTCGGCAGGGGGTCGAAACACCATATATTTT.

The V and J genes are TRBV11-2 and TRBJ2-5; 7 nucleotides agree with TRBD2. V lost 4 bases, J lost 6 bases, and 5 bases stayed unmatched. The CDR3 sequence is 13 residues long. Looked up from germline, CDR1 is SGHAT and CDR2 is FQNNGV. In nucleotides, the CDR3 is TGTGCCAGCAGCTCCAGACTAGCACAGACCCAGTACTTC. Translating gives CASSSRLAQTQYF. Looking up the rest from reference TRBV11-2 and TRBJ2-5 gives the full variable domain: EAGVAQSPRYKIIEKRQSVAFWCNPISGHATLYWYQQILGQGPKLLIQFQNNGVVDDSQLPKDRFSAERLKGVDSTLKIQPAKLEDSAVYLCASSSRLAQTQYFGPGTRLLVL.

A few counts support this clone. J is TRBJ2-3 and V is TRBV7-2; D could derive from TRBD1 or TRBD2 (5 bases each). The CDR3 length is 17 residues. CDR1 and CDR2 (germline): SGHTA, FQGNSA. V was clipped by 1 base and J by 0 bases, with 14 bases between them. The CDR3 sequence: CASSLGMLGESTDTQYF. The CDR3 DNA reads TGTGCCAGCAGCTTAGGTATGCTGGGGGAGAGCACAGATACGCAGTATTTT.